This TCR beta chain was profiled in a study of blood T cells in healthy people across ages. Study-wide results and limits: Roughly linear declines in TCR beta diversity per million T cells occurred with age. Estimates of diversity drawn from one million T cells were considered underestimates. PBMC samples, being unsorted, prevented any conclusive comparison of naive and antigen-experienced cells.

This clonotype was seen at least ten times. The antigen remains undetermined. J was trimmed by 7 bases and V by 6 bases; bases with no gene match: 6. This CDR3 is built from 12 residues. Germline CDR1 is SQVTM and CDR2 is ANQGSEA. Combining a sample-barcoded 5' primer with a J-beta primer mix, a second PCR ran for roughly 7 to 11 cycles. In TCRdb, the 5' RACE reads were re-called with MiXCR into one record per CDR3 protein. The sample consists of some 1.7 million distinct CDR3 sequences, roughly 30% of them appearing once. This TCR derives from a woman in her 30s in good health. J is TRBJ1-2 and V is TRBV29-1; TRBD1 aligns across 9 bases. Material for sequencing was blood. CDR3 sequence: CSVSDRGFGYTF. CDR3 coding DNA: TGCAGCGTGTCCGACAGGGGGTTTGGCTACACCTTC.